This entry lists 17 T cell receptor beta chains sequenced from one sample in a study of Graves' ophthalmopathy and Graves' hyperthyroidism. Investigators amplified TCR beta CDR3 regions from RNA transcripts. Second-round multiplex PCR followed a first-round RT-PCR using HTBI primers. Via MiXCR, TCRdb re-called the multiplex PCR reads, giving one row per CDR3 protein. The top ten hold roughly 2.3% of the sample, which has 300,000 to 450,000 distinct CDR3 sequences, 17% seen once. Sequenced sample: peripheral blood. All receptors come from an adult woman with stable Graves' hyperthyroidism.

This clonotype occurred many times. J is TRBJ2-2 and V is TRBV28, with TRBD1 matching over 7 bases. V was clipped by 5 bases and J by 2 bases; unmatched bases: 5. This CDR3 is 15 amino acids long. The germline V gene encodes CDR1 MDHEN and CDR2 SYDVKM. CDR3 sequence reads: CASSEGAQNTGELFF. CDR3 nucleotide sequence: TGTGCCAGCAGTGAGGGGGCCCAAAACACCGGGGAGCTGTTTTTT.

Comments on this clonotype: Here the CDR3 omits its conserved ending phenylalanine or tryptophan, so a read error is the likely source. The chain carries TRBV5-8 and TRBJ1-3; D is unclear. Germline V gene lookup returns CDR1 SGHTS and CDR2 YDEGEE. With 1 base removed from V and 0 bases from J, the gap between germline ends came to 8 bases. This CDR3 has 15 residues. The DNA for the CDR3 is TGTGCCAGCAGCTTGTTTGGCGGCTCTGGAAACACCATATATCTT. Encoded protein: CASSLFGGSGNTIYL.

This clonotype has a count of ten or more. This rearrangement joins TRBV10-3 to TRBJ2-7; D call uncertain. In germline, CDR1 is ENHRY, CDR2 SYGVKD. The CDR3 has 14 amino acids. Trimming left V 0 bases short and J 2 bases short, with 8 bases between. CDR3 coding DNA: TGTGCCATCAGTGAGTCGCCCGATACCTACGAGCAGTACTTC. Encoded protein: CAISESPDTYEQYF.

The table lists this clonotype with a few counts. The genes are TRBV5-1 and TRBJ2-7, with 9 bases fitting TRBD2. Germline CDR1 and CDR2: SGHRS and YFSETQ. The CDR3 is 13 amino acids. V was pared by 5 bases and J by 3 bases, with 3 bases of the junction left unmatched. CDR3 region: CASSRLADYEQYF. CDR3 bases: TGCGCCAGCAGTCGACTAGCGGACTACGAGCAGTACTTC.

Many counts were recorded for this clonotype. This rearrangement joins TRBV19 to TRBJ1-5; D is possibly TRBD1 (6 bases). The germline V gene encodes CDR1 LNHDA and CDR2 SQIVND (reference sequence). Between the trimmed V and J ends, which lost 3 bases and 5 bases, there was a span of 23 bases. The CDR3 runs to 18 residues. CDR3: CASSISALGGMGYQPQHF. The CDR3 DNA reads as TGTGCCAGTAGTATTTCGGCGTTAGGGGGGATGGGGTATCAGCCCCAGCATTTT. Combining the CDR3 with reference TRBV19 and TRBJ1-5 gives the whole variable domain DGGITQSPKYLFRKEGQNVTLSCEQNLNHDAMYWYRQDPGQGLRLIYYSQIVNDFQKGDIAEGYSVSREKKESFPLTVTSAQKNPTAFYLCASSISALGGMGYQPQHFGDGTRLSIL.

The CDR3 nucleotides read TGTGCCAGCAGCCGGACAGGGCCCAACGAGCAGTACTTC. The encoded protein is CASSRTGPNEQYF. V usage is TRBV14 and J usage is TRBJ2-7, with TRBD1 identical over 8 bases. V shed 4 bases and J 5 bases; nucleotides not matched to a gene: 4. The CDR3 contains 13 residues. Germline CDR1 SGHDN, CDR2 FVKESK.

This clonotype was counted ten times or more. The chain combines TRBV6-5 with TRBJ1-6, with D tentatively TRBD1 (6 bases). The CDR3 consists of 15 residues. Germline V lookup: CDR1 MNHEY, CDR2 SVGAGI. V was cut by 2 bases and J by 6 bases, with 11 bases left in between. As DNA, the CDR3 is TGTGCCAGCAGTTACCCCGACAGGACTAATTCACCCCTCCACTTT. Its translation is CASSYPDRTNSPLHF.

This clonotype was detected many times. V usage is TRBV7-2 and J usage is TRBJ1-2; TRBD1 matches at 9 bases. Germline V lookup: CDR1 SGHTA, CDR2 FQGNSA. With V trimmed by 1 base and J by 0 bases, 3 bases remained unmatched. The CDR3 consists of 16 residues. The chain's CDR3 is CASSLGGTGPNYGYTF. CDR3 DNA sequence: TGTGCCAGCAGCTTAGGGGGGACAGGGCCTAACTATGGCTACACCTTC.

J is TRBJ1-2 and V is TRBV6-5; the D gene is possibly TRBD1 (5 bases). The germline V gene has CDR1 MNHEY and CDR2 SVGAGI. The V end was cut by 2 bases, the J end by 8 bases, with 9 bases between. The length of the CDR3 is 12 residues. DNA for the CDR3: TGTGCCAGCAGTTACGGGGAGGGGGGCTACACCTTC. Residues: CASSYGEGGYTF.

This clonotype was counted many times. CDR3 nucleotides: TGTGCCAGCAGTTTACACCAGGGCGGGCAAGAGACCCAGTACTTC. Protein sequence: CASSLHQGGQETQYF. V usage is TRBV28 and J usage is TRBJ2-5; perhaps D is TRBD1 or TRBD2 (5 bases each). The CDR3 length is 15 residues. Trimming stripped 2 bases from V and 2 bases from J, with 12 bases between. In germline, CDR1 is MDHEN, CDR2 SYDVKM.

This clonotype occurred many times. CDR3 in amino acids: CSVDSGRAGETQYF. In nucleotides, the CDR3 is TGCAGCGTTGATAGCGGGAGGGCCGGAGAGACCCAGTACTTC. The chain is built from TRBV29-1 and TRBJ2-5; 11 bases align to TRBD2. The CDR3 is made up of 14 amino acids. Trimming cost V 3 bases and J 4 bases; bases outside gene matches: 4. Germline loops: CDR1 SQVTM, CDR2 ANQGSEA. Based on the CDR3 plus reference TRBV29-1 and TRBJ2-5, the full variable domain is SAVISQKPSRDICQRGTSLTIQCQVDSQVTMMFWYRQQPGQSLTLIATANQGSEATYESGFVIDKFPISRPNLTFSTLTVSNMSPEDSSIYLCSVDSGRAGETQYFGPGTRLLVL.

This clonotype came up many times. The chain carries TRBV10-3 and TRBJ2-5; 7 bases are a match to TRBD2. The CDR3 contains 13 residues. Per the germline V gene, CDR1 is ENHRY and CDR2 is SYGVKD. The trim removed 5 bases at V and 5 bases at J, leaving 5 bases unmatched. CDR3 sequence reads: CAISKRDGETQYF. The CDR3 DNA sequence: TGTGCCATCAGTAAGCGGGACGGGGAGACCCAGTACTTC.

CDR3 nucleotides: TGTGCCAGCAGTCGTCCTGACAGGCTAGACTATGGCTACACCTTC. Amino acid sequence: CASSRPDRLDYGYTF. The genes are TRBV6-1 and TRBJ1-2; D perhaps matches TRBD1 (6 bases). V shed 5 bases and J shed 3 bases, with 16 bases lying between them. This CDR3 has 15 amino acids. Germline V gene lookup returns CDR1 MNHNS and CDR2 SASEGT.

This clonotype was counted at least ten times. The rearrangement uses TRBV12-3 or TRBV12-4 and TRBJ2-5, with D unclear. Trimming pared 3 bases from V and 1 base from J, leaving 9 bases between. The CDR3 is 14 residues long. The CDR3 DNA sequence: TGTGCCAGCAGTTTGTCAGCGACCCAAGAGACCCAGTACTTC. This codes for CASSLSATQETQYF.

The V and J genes are TRBV11-2 and TRBJ1-2; D uncertain. CDR1 SGHAT and CDR2 FQNNGV come from the germline V gene. V dropped 5 bases and J dropped 8 bases, with 15 bases sitting between them. This CDR3 is built from 13 residues. The CDR3 DNA reads as TGTGCCAGCAGCGTGGGTTCTTACGTAGGCTACACCTTC. Amino acids: CASSVGSYVGYTF.

This clonotype was recorded at least ten times. The rearrangement joins TRBV19 to TRBJ2-2, with 9 nucleotides matching TRBD1. Germline CDR1 reads LNHDA; CDR2 reads SQIVND (reference sequence). The CDR3 contains 17 residues. V was clipped by 5 bases and J by 6 bases; unmatched bases: 13. The chain's CDR3 is CASSPWTGAGSSGELFF. The CDR3 nucleotides read TGTGCCAGTAGTCCCTGGACAGGGGCGGGTTCGTCCGGGGAGCTGTTTTTT.

This clonotype has ten or more counts. The rearrangement uses TRBV27 and TRBJ1-3; no clear D gene. CDR3 length equals 15 residues. Germline V gene data show CDR1 as MNHEY and CDR2 as SMNVEV (reference sequence). V lost 6 bases and J lost 0, with 12 bases in between. The DNA for the CDR3 is TGTGCCAGCAGGATATCAGGAGCCTCTGGAAACACCATATATTTT. This sequence encodes CASRISGASGNTIYF.